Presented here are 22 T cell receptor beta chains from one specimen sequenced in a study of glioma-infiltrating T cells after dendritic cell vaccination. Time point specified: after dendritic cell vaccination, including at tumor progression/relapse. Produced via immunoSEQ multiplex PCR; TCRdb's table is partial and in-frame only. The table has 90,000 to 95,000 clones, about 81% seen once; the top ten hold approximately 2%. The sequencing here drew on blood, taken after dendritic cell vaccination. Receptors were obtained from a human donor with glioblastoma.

The CDR3 spells CASSVADSRFSETQYF. The CDR3 nucleotides are TGTGCCAGCAGCGTAGCGGATAGCCGTTTCTCAGAGACCCAGTACTTC. The chain is built from TRBV9 and TRBJ2-5; D not resolved. Germline lookup yields CDR1 SGDLS and CDR2 YYNGEE. This CDR3 spans 16 amino acids. The V end was cut by 0 bases, the J end by 4 bases, with 16 bases between.

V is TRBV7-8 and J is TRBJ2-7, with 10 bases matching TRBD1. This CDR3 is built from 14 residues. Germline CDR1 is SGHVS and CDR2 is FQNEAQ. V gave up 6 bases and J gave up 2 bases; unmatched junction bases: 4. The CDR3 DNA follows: TGTGCCAGCAGGACCGGGACAGGGGCCTACGAGCAGTACTTC. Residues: CASRTGTGAYEQYF.

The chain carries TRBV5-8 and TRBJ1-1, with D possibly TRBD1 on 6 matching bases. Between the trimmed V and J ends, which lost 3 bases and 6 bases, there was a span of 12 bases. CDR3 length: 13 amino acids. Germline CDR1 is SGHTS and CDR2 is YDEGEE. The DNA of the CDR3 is TGTGCCAGCAGCTCCGACAGGTACGCTGAAGCTTTCTTT. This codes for CASSSDRYAEAFF.

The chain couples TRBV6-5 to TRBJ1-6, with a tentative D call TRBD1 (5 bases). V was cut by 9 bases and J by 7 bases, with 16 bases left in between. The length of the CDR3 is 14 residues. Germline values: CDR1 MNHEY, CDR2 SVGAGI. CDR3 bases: TGTGCCAGTCGGTCAGGGTTCCAGAATTCACCCCTCCACTTT. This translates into CASRSGFQNSPLHF.

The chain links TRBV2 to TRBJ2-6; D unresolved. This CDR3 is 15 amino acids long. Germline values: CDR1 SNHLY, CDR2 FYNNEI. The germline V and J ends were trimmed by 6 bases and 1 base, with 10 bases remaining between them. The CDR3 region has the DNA TGTGCCAGCAGCCCTACCGCGTCTGGGGCCAACGTCCTGACTTTC. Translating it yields CASSPTASGANVLTF.

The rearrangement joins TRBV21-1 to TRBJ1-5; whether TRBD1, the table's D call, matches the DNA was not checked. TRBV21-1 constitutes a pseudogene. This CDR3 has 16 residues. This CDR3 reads CASSTDRGGRNQPQHF. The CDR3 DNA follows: TGTGCCAGCAGCACAGACAGGGGAGGACGCAATCAGCCCCAGCATTTT.

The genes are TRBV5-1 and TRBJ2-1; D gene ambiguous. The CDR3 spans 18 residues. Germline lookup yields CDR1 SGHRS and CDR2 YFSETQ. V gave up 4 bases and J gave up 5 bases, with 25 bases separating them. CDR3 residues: CASSPRRKTDAPDNEQFF. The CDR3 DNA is TGCGCCAGCAGCCCCCGGCGGAAGACTGATGCCCCGGACAATGAGCAGTTCTTC.

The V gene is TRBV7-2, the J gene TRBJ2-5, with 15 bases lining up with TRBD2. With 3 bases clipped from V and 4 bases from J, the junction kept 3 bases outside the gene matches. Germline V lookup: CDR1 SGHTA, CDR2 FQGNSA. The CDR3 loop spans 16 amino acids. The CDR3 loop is CASSFMGLAGGETQYF. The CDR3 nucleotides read TGTGCCAGCAGCTTCATGGGACTAGCGGGAGGAGAGACCCAGTACTTC.

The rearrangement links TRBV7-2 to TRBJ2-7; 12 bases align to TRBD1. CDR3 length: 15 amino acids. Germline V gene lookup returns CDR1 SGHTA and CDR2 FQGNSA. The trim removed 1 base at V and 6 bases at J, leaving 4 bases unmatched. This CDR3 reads CASSLGGQGALEQYF. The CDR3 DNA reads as TGTGCCAGCAGCTTAGGGGGACAGGGGGCCCTCGAGCAGTACTTC.

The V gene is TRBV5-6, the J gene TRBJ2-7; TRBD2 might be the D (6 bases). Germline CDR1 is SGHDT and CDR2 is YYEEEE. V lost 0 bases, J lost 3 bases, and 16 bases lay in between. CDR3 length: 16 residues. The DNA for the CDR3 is TGTGCCAGCAGCTTGGAAGGTAGCGGACCTATCTACGAGCAGTACGTC. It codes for CASSLEGSGPIYEQYV.

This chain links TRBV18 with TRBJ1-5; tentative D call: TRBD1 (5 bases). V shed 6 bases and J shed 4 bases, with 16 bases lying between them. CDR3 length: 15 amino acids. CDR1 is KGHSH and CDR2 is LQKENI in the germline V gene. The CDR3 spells CASSQGQGLNQPQHF. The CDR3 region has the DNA TGTGCCAGCTCGCAGGGCCAGGGATTAAATCAGCCCCAGCATTTT.

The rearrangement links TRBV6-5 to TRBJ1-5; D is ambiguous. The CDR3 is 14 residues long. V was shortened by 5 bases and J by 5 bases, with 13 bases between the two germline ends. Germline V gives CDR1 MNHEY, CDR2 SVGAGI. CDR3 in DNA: TGTGCCAGCAGTCGCTCAGGTTCGGATCAGCCCCAGCATTTT. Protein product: CASSRSGSDQPQHF.

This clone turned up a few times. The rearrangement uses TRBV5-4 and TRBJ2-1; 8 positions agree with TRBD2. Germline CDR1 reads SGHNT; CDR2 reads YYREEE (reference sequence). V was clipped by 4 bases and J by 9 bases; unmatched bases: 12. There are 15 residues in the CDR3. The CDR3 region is CASSPPTGTSFEQFF. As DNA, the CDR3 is TGTGCCAGCAGCCCACCAACCGGGACTAGTTTTGAGCAGTTCTTC.

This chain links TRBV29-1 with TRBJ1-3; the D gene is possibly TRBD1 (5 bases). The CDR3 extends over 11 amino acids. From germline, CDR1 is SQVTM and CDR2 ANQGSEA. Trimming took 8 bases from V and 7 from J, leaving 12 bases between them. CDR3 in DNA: TGCAGCTCGGGGGAGCGGAACACCATATATTTT. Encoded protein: CSSGERNTIYF.

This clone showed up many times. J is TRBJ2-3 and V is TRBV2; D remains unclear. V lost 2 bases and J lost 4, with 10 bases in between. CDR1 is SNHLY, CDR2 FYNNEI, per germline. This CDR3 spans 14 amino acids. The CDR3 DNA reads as TGTGCCAGCAGTGAATGGTGGGCCCCAGATACGCAGTATTTT. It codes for CASSEWWAPDTQYF.

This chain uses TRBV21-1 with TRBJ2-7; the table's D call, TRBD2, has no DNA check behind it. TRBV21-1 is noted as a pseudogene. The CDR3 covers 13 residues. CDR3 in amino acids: CASSWTKAYEQYV. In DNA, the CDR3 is TGTGCCAGCAGTTGGACTAAAGCCTACGAGCAGTACGTC.

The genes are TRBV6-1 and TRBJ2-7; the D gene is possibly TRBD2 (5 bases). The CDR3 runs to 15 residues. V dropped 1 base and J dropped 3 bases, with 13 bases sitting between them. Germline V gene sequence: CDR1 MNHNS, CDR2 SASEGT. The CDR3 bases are TGTGCCAGCAGTGAAGTAGGCGGCGGACTCTACGAGCAGTACGTC. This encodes CASSEVGGGLYEQYV.

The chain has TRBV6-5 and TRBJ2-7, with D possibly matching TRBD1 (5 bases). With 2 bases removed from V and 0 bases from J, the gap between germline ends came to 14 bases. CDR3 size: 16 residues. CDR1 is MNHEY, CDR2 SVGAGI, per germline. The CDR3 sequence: CASSYGAAPSSYEQYF. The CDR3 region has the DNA TGTGCCAGCAGTTACGGGGCAGCCCCTAGCTCCTACGAGCAGTACTTC.

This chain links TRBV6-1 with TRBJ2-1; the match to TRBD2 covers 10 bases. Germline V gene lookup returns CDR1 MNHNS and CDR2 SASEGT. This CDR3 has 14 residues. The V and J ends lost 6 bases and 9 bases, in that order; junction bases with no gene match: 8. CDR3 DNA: TGTGCCAGCAGCGGCGCTCTAGCGGGAGTTGAGCAGTTCTTC. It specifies CASSGALAGVEQFF.

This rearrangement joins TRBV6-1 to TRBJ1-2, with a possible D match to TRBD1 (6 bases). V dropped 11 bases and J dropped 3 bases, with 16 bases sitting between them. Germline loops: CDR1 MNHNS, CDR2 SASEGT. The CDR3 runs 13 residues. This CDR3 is CAVHRDEDYGYTF. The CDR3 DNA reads TGTGCCGTCCACAGGGACGAGGACTATGGCTACACCTTC.

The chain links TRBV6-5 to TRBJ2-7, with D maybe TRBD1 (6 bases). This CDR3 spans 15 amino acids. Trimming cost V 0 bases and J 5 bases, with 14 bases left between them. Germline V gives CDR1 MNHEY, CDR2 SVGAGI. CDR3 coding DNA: TGTGCCAGCAGTTACTCGATACAGGGCGGCCACGAGCAGTACGTC. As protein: CASSYSIQGGHEQYV.

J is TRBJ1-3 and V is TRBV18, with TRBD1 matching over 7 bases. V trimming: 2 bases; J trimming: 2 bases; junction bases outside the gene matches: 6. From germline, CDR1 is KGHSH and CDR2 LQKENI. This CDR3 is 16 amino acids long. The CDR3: CASSPKEDRAGNTIYF. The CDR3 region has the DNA TGTGCCAGCTCACCAAAAGAAGACAGGGCTGGAAACACCATATATTTT.